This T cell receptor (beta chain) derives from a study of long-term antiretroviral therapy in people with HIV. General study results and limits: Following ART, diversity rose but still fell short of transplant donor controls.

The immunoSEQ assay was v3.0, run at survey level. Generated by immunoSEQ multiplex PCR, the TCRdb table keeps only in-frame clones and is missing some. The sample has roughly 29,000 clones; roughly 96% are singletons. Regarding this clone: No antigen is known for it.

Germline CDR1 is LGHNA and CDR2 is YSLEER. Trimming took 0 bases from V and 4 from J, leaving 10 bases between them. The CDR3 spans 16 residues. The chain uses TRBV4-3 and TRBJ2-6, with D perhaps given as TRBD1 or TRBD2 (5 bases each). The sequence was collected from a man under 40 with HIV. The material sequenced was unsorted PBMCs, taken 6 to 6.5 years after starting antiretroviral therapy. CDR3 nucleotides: TGCGCCAGCAGCCAAGACCCAGGGACCGGGGCCAACGTCCTGACTTTC. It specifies CASSQDPGTGANVLTF.